This is a list of T cell receptor beta chains from one sample in a study of blood T cells in healthy people across ages. TCRdb passed the 5' RACE reads through MiXCR, listing each CDR3 protein once. The sample includes almost 800,000 distinct CDR3 sequences, more than 45% seen only once; the top ten take approximately 21%. The sequenced sample was blood. The origin of the receptors is a man younger than 45 in good health. Each CDR3 is given with its conserved first and last residue. Fields, in order: clone size, J gene, V gene, D gene, CDR3 DNA, CDR3 protein. The D gene is left open where the match is weak. Not all rows give a size; the values are once, few, many and, for expanded clones, a class.

-,TRBJ1-2,TRBV20-1,-,TGCAGAGCCGGGGGCGACGCCCGCGGGTATGGCTACACCTTC,CRAGGDARGYGYTF
-,TRBJ2-7,TRBV7-9,-,TGTGCCAGCAGCTCCGTTCGATCGGAACTACTATACGAGCAGTACTTC,CASSSVRSELLYEQYF
few,TRBJ1-2,TRBV4-3,-,TGCGCCAGCAGCCGAAGCAGGATGGACTCTCCCTATGGCTACACCTTC,CASSRSRMDSPYGYTF
-,TRBJ2-7,TRBV7-2,-,TGTGCCAGCAGCTTAGTTCCAGGAACCTTCGAGCAGTACTTC,CASSLVPGTFEQYF
-,TRBJ2-7,TRBV6-6,TRBD2,TGTGCCAGCAGCCCTGGGGGGGAGGGCCGGTACGAGCAGTACTTC,CASSPGGEGRYEQYF
-,TRBJ2-7,TRBV20-1,TRBD2,TGCAGTGCTAGTGTCAGGGGACTAGCGGCAAAGAGCTCCTACGAGCAGTACTTC,CSASVRGLAAKSSYEQYF
-,TRBJ2-1,TRBV7-2,TRBD2,TGTGCCAGCAGCTCGTCTAGCGGTAGAAGTGAGCAGTTCTTC,CASSSSSGRSEQFF
few,TRBJ2-5,TRBV29-1,TRBD2,TGCAGTCATTGGGTAGCGGGAGAATCGGAGACCCAGTACTTC,CSHWVAGESETQYF
-,TRBJ1-4,TRBV12-3/TRBV12-4,-,TGTGCCAGCAGTTTCGGGGATGCAACTAATGAAAAACTGTTTTTT,CASSFGDATNEKLFF
-,TRBJ2-1,TRBV7-3,-,TGTGCCAGCTCCAGAGCTGCCTACAATGAGCAGTTCTTC,CASSRAAYNEQFF
once,TRBJ2-3,TRBV7-9,TRBD2,TGTGCCAGCAGCCCGGTTCGGGGTAGCGGGAGTGCGCAGTATTTT,CASSPVRGSGSAQYF
-,TRBJ2-4,TRBV12-3/TRBV12-4,TRBD1,TGTGCCAGCAGCCCCCTTACTACAGGGGTCGGCAAAAACATTCAGTACTTC,CASSPLTTGVGKNIQYF
few,TRBJ2-5,TRBV6-2/TRBV6-3,-,TGTGCCAGCAGTGGAGTCGTGCAGACCCAGTACTTC,CASSGVVQTQYF
-,TRBJ2-7,TRBV7-2,-,TGTGCCAGCAGCGCCCTGGACAGCTACGAGCAGTACTTC,CASSALDSYEQYF
few,TRBJ2-3,TRBV13,TRBD2,TGTGCCAGCAGCAGGACTAGCGGGGGGGCATGGACAGATACGCAGTATTTT,CASSRTSGGAWTDTQYF
-,TRBJ2-7,TRBV5-8,TRBD1,TGTGCCAGCACCCGAGGGGGCAATGACTACGAGCAGTACTTC,CASTRGGNDYEQYF
-,TRBJ2-7,TRBV20-1,-,TGCAGTGCTTCCGGGACGGAATCCTACGAGCAGTACTTC,CSASGTESYEQYF
-,TRBJ2-4,TRBV12-3/TRBV12-4,-,TGTGCCAGCAGCCCCGTAGCAGTCGGAGAGCAGTACTTC,CASSPVAVGEQYF
once,TRBJ2-7,TRBV20-1,-,TGCAGTGCTAGTCGAGAGGGGGTGGGGGACGAGCAGTACTTC,CSASREGVGDEQYF
-,TRBJ2-7,TRBV28,-,TGTGCCAGCAGCATTAACACAGCTTACGAGCAGTACTTC,CASSINTAYEQYF
-,TRBJ2-7,TRBV28,-,TGTGCCAGCATCCGGTCCTCAAGCTCCTACGAGCAGTACTTC,CASIRSSSSYEQYF
-,TRBJ2-5,TRBV7-2,TRBD1,TGTGCCAGCAGCTTTAGGGGGCCGGAAGAGACCCAGTACTTC,CASSFRGPEETQYF
-,TRBJ2-1,TRBV28,TRBD1,TGTGCCAGCAGTGAACAAACAATACCCAGGGGGAATGAGCAGTTCTTC,CASSEQTIPRGNEQFF
-,TRBJ2-5,TRBV6-5,-,TGTGCCAGCAGTCCCTTCGGGGGGCCCGTCTATGAGCAGTACTTC,CASSPFGGPVYEQYF
-,TRBJ1-1,TRBV2,-,TGTGCCAGCAAACTAATCGGCACTGAAGCTTTCTTT,CASKLIGTEAFF
-,TRBJ2-3,TRBV12-3/TRBV12-4,-,TGTGCCAGCAGCCGAGGCATGAGGGGTGATACGCAGTATTTT,CASSRGMRGDTQYF
-,TRBJ2-5,TRBV11-1,TRBD1,TGTGCCAGCAGCACCCGGACAGGCACGGTCAAAGAGACCCAGTACTTC,CASSTRTGTVKETQYF
once,TRBJ1-1,TRBV6-6,-,TGTGCCAGCAGTTACTCGGATCCCAGGGAAGCTTTCTTT,CASSYSDPREAFF
-,TRBJ2-5,TRBV27,-,TGTGCCAGCAGCTGGAGAGGGGCGAGAGAGACCCAGTACTTC,CASSWRGARETQYF
-,TRBJ2-7,TRBV6-2/TRBV6-3,TRBD1,TGCGCCAGCAGACAGGGGATGCACTACGAGCAGTACTTC,CASRQGMHYEQYF
-,TRBJ1-2,TRBV29-1,-,TGCAGCGTTGAACTACAGGAAAACTACTATGGCTACACCTTC,CSVELQENYYGYTF
few,TRBJ1-2,TRBV6-4,TRBD1,TGTGCCAGCAGTGACGGGGACCCACAGGGGGCCAAAGCTAACTATGGCTACACCTTC,CASSDGDPQGAKANYGYTF
-,TRBJ2-7,TRBV20-1,-,TGCAGTGCTAACTCGTGGGGGTTCTACGAGCAGTACTTC,CSANSWGFYEQYF
-,TRBJ1-5,TRBV7-4,TRBD1,TGTGCCAGCAGAGACACACCGGGACAGGGATGCAATCAGCCCCAGCATTTT,CASRDTPGQGCNQPQHF
few,TRBJ2-1,TRBV4-3,-,TGCGCCAGCAGCCAAGTTTGGTCGGAGGGCCGAAAGATTGAGCAGTTCTTC,CASSQVWSEGRKIEQFF
once,TRBJ2-5,TRBV28,TRBD1,TGTGCCAGCAGCCTTGCCGGGACAGGTTTTTTTCCGTACTTC,CASSLAGTGFFPYF
-,TRBJ2-5,TRBV6-6,-,TGTGCCAGCAGAGGTAGCCCAGAGACCCAGTACTTC,CASRGSPETQYF
many,TRBJ2-1,TRBV6-2/TRBV6-3,-,TGTGCCAGCAGTTACTCCCTAGGGGGGAAGAGGAGTAATGAGCAGTTCTTC,CASSYSLGGKRSNEQFF
-,TRBJ1-1,TRBV6-6,-,TGTGCCAGCAGTTACGGGGACGGAACTGAAGCTTTCTTT,CASSYGDGTEAFF
-,TRBJ2-5,TRBV3-1,TRBD1,TGTGCCAGCAGCCAGGGGGACAGGCGTGAAGAGACCCAGTACTTC,CASSQGDRREETQYF
few,TRBJ2-5,TRBV3-1,-,TGTGCCAGCAGCCAAGAACGGCCCATTCAGGCGACCCAGTACTTC,CASSQERPIQATQYF
-,TRBJ1-2,TRBV12-2,-,TGTGCAAGTCGCTTAGGGCCTGGCTATGGCTACACCTTC,CASRLGPGYGYTF
-,TRBJ2-5,TRBV24-1,TRBD2,TGTGCCACCAGTGTGGGGGGGCAAGAGACCCAGTACTTC,CATSVGGQETQYF
few,TRBJ2-4,TRBV6-6,TRBD2,TGTGCCAGCAGCTCTACTAGCGGAGACATTCAGTACTTC,CASSSTSGDIQYF
-,TRBJ2-4,TRBV4-3,TRBD1,TGCGCCAGCAGCCAAGATATCAGGGACAGGAGAAACATTCAGTACTTC,CASSQDIRDRRNIQYF
-,TRBJ2-7,TRBV19,-,TGTGCCAGTAGTATATCTCGACTACACTCCTACGAGCAGTACTTC,CASSISRLHSYEQYF
-,TRBJ2-7,TRBV6-2/TRBV6-3,-,TGTGCCAGCAGTCCAACACAGAGCTACGAGCAGTACTTC,CASSPTQSYEQYF
-,TRBJ1-2,TRBV20-1,TRBD1,TGCAGTGCTGCCGGGACAGGGGTTTACGGCTACACCTTC,CSAAGTGVYGYTF
-,TRBJ2-1,TRBV6-5,TRBD2,TGTGCCAGCAGTTATCAAGCGGGGGGGCCCTATGAGCAGTTCTTC,CASSYQAGGPYEQFF
few,TRBJ2-1,TRBV15,-,TGTGCCACCAGCAGAGATTCCCTGAGCGGCAGGGAGCAGTTCTTC,CATSRDSLSGREQFF
-,TRBJ2-5,TRBV28,TRBD2,TGTGCCACCCGACTAGCGGGAGGGGTAGGAGAGACCCAGTACTTC,CATRLAGGVGETQYF
-,TRBJ2-1,TRBV4-2,TRBD2,TGTGCCAGCAGCCGACGGACTAGCGGGAGTGGTGATGAGCAGTTCTTC,CASSRRTSGSGDEQFF
-,TRBJ2-5,TRBV7-9,TRBD1,TGTGCCAGCGGCGCTGATGACAGGGCCTGGGAGACCCAGTACTTC,CASGADDRAWETQYF
few,TRBJ1-2,TRBV4-3,-,TGCGCCAGCAGCCAAGATCAGAGGGGCACCTATGGCTACACCTTC,CASSQDQRGTYGYTF